These 14 T cell receptor beta chains originate from one sample sequenced in a study of T cell responses to AZD1222 COVID-19 vaccine. Using immunoSEQ multiplex PCR, the repertoire was profiled, and TCRdb retains in-frame clones only, with some absent. The repertoire holds 95,000 to 100,000 clones, with roughly nine tenths as singletons. The sample was peripheral blood, taken on day 0 of AZD1222 vaccination. These receptors were obtained from an adult in good health.

This clone occurred many times. The chain couples TRBV5-8 to TRBJ1-1; D uncertain. Per the germline V gene, CDR1 is SGHTS and CDR2 is YDEGEE. V gave up 4 bases and J gave up 3 bases, with 19 bases separating them. This CDR3 spans 16 amino acids. CDR3 loop: CASSEGALGFDTEAFF. CDR3 sequence (DNA): TGTGCCAGCAGCGAAGGAGCGCTGGGGTTTGACACTGAAGCTTTCTTT. Variable domain in full (rest from reference TRBV5-8 and TRBJ1-1): EAGVTQSPTHLIKTRGQQATLRCSPISGHTSVYWYQQALGLGLQFLLWYDEGEERNRGNFPPRFSGRQFPNYSSELNVNALELEDSALYLCASSEGALGFDTEAFFGQGTRLTVV.

In this sample, this clone turned up many times. The chain employs TRBV5-1 and TRBJ2-5, with D perhaps matching TRBD2 (5 bases). Germline lookup yields CDR1 SGHRS and CDR2 YFSETQ. The CDR3 totals 13 residues. V lost 3 bases and J 5 bases, leaving 11 bases between the germline ends. The CDR3 DNA sequence: TGCGCCAGCAGCTCGGGGTATGGGGAGACCCAGTACTTC. Amino acids: CASSSGYGETQYF.

The chain combines TRBV4-2 with TRBJ2-7, with 8 bases identical to TRBD1. V dropped 1 base and J dropped 3; count of bases not matched to a gene: 5. The CDR3 totals 15 residues. Germline V gene sequence: CDR1 LGHNA, CDR2 YNFKEQ. The CDR3 coding sequence is TGTGCCAGCAGCCAAGGGACAGGGACGTACTACGAGCAGTACTTC. Translated: CASSQGTGTYYEQYF.

V and J are TRBV6-1 and TRBJ2-1; no clear D gene. The CDR3 consists of 13 residues. The germline CDR1 and CDR2 sequences are MNHNS and SASEGT. Trimming left V 3 bases short and J 7 bases short, with 10 bases between. The CDR3 sequence: CASSEGTRNEQFF. The DNA for the CDR3 is TGTGCCAGCAGTGAGGGAACTCGGAATGAGCAGTTCTTC.

The V and J genes are TRBV30 and TRBJ1-5, with D possibly TRBD1 on 6 matching bases. V lost 2 bases and J 3 bases, leaving 8 bases between the germline ends. This CDR3 contains 13 residues. CDR1 and CDR2 (germline): GTSNPN, SVGIG (reference sequence). Here the CDR3 reads CAWSRQDNQPQHF. CDR3 DNA sequence: TGTGCCTGGAGTAGACAGGACAATCAGCCCCAGCATTTT.

The rearrangement links TRBV5-1 to TRBJ1-3; TRBD1 is a possible D gene (5 bases). Germline values: CDR1 SGHRS, CDR2 YFSETQ. The V end was cut by 4 bases, the J end by 0 bases, with 17 bases between. The CDR3 has 17 amino acids. CDR3 in amino acids: CASSQGEARSSGNTIYF. The CDR3, as DNA: TGCGCCAGCAGCCAGGGAGAGGCCCGAAGCTCTGGAAACACCATATATTTT. The variable domain in full, completed from reference TRBV5-1 and TRBJ1-3, reads KAGVTQTPRYLIKTRGQQVTLSCSPISGHRSVSWYQQTPGQGLQFLFEYFSETQRNKGNFPGRFSGRQFSNSRSEMNVSTLELGDSALYLCASSQGEARSSGNTIYFGEGSWLTVV.

This clone occurred once. The rearrangement uses TRBV6-6 and TRBJ2-2; 11 bases match TRBD1. The trim removed 7 bases at V and 6 bases at J, leaving 7 bases unmatched. This CDR3 region has 15 residues. CDR1 is MNHNY, CDR2 SVGAGI, per germline (reference sequence). CDR3 region: CASNPDRGPAGELFF. CDR3 DNA: TGTGCCAGCAACCCGGACAGGGGGCCGGCCGGGGAGCTGTTTTTT.

The J gene is TRBJ1-5, the V gene TRBV27; D gene uncertain. The CDR3 runs to 14 residues. In germline, CDR1 is MNHEY, CDR2 SMNVEV (reference sequence). V gave up 3 bases and J gave up 1 base, with 7 bases separating them. CDR3 amino acids: CASSFRNSNQPQHF. The CDR3 region has the DNA TGTGCCAGCAGTTTCAGGAACAGCAATCAGCCCCAGCATTTT.

The chain uses TRBV6-5 and TRBJ2-1; D may be TRBD1 (5 bases). This CDR3 region has 13 residues. V lost 5 bases, J lost 3 bases, and 8 bases lay in between. Germline CDR1 and CDR2: MNHEY and SVGAGI. Here the CDR3 reads CASSPGHYNEQFF. DNA of the CDR3: TGTGCCAGCAGTCCCGGACACTACAATGAGCAGTTCTTC.

This sequence joins TRBV29-1 and TRBJ2-1, with D perhaps matching TRBD1 or TRBD2 (6 bases each). Germline CDR1 is SQVTM and CDR2 is ANQGSEA. The CDR3 runs 14 residues. V gave up 5 bases and J gave up 1 base, with 12 bases separating them. CDR3 loop: CSVKGGGSYNEQFF. The CDR3 bases are TGCAGCGTTAAGGGGGGAGGATCCTACAATGAGCAGTTCTTC.

This chain connects TRBV29-1 to TRBJ2-5, with D possibly being TRBD2 (6 bases). Trimming took off 0 bases at V and 13 bases at J, with 12 bases between the two ends. The CDR3 spans 11 residues. CDR1 is SQVTM and CDR2 is ANQGSEA in the germline V gene. The CDR3 spells CSVEDPAGPYF. The CDR3 region has the DNA TGCAGCGTTGAAGATCCAGCGGGCCCGTACTTC.

V gene TRBV19 combines with J gene TRBJ2-1; 9 nucleotides line up with TRBD2. The CDR3 extends over 23 amino acids. Per the germline V gene, CDR1 is LNHDA and CDR2 is SQIVND (reference sequence). The junction had 28 bases not matched to a gene; V was cut back by 4 bases and J by 3 bases. This chain's CDR3 is CASSTRPRVRAGGVVGSYNEQFF. In DNA, the CDR3 is TGTGCCAGTAGTACTAGACCCCGCGTTAGAGCGGGAGGAGTGGTGGGGAGCTACAATGAGCAGTTCTTC.

This clone was seen only a few times. The V and J genes are TRBV19 and TRBJ1-1, with D possibly TRBD1 on 5 matching bases. Germline V lookup: CDR1 LNHDA, CDR2 SQIVND (reference sequence). V was trimmed by 8 bases and J by 1 base, leaving 17 bases between them. The CDR3 extends over 15 amino acids. DNA for the CDR3: TGTGCCAGTGATAGAGGCAGGGCGGAGAACACTGAAGCTTTCTTT. Protein sequence: CASDRGRAENTEAFF.

The gene calls are TRBV5-5 and TRBJ2-1; D assignment may be TRBD1 or TRBD2 (5 bases each). Germline V gene lookup returns CDR1 SGHKS and CDR2 YYEKEE (reference sequence). There are 15 residues in the CDR3. Trimming stripped 4 bases from V and 9 bases from J, with 20 bases between. The CDR3 DNA reads TGTGCCAGCAGCACGATCCCGGGACCTGATTTTGAGCAGTTCTTC. It encodes CASSTIPGPDFEQFF.